Listed below are T cell receptor beta chains from one sample, sequenced in a study of early T cells in non-severe SARS-CoV-2 infection. TCRdb re-derived calls from the 5' RACE reads in MiXCR, one entry per CDR3 protein. This sample yields around 39,000 distinct CDR3 sequences, of which about 5.3% are seen a single time; about 6.1% belongs to the top ten. Sequencing used whole blood, obtained at baseline. Every receptor here comes from an adult who was a healthcare worker with PCR-confirmed SARS-CoV-2 infection or an uninfected control (not recorded which). Both conserved end residues are part of each CDR3. The order of the fields is D gene, J gene, V gene, clone size, CDR3 protein, CDR3 DNA. The D gene is left open where the match is weak. Clone size is given for some rows only: seen once, a few or many times, or a class if the clone is expanded.

D gene: TRBD2
J gene: TRBJ2-1
V gene: TRBV20-1
clone size: few
CDR3 protein: CSATKTTGGSNEQFF
CDR3 DNA: TGCAGTGCTACCAAGACAACCGGCGGGAGCAATGAGCAGTTCTTC

D gene: -
J gene: TRBJ2-1
V gene: TRBV7-9
clone size: many
CDR3 protein: CASSPTLVTREQFF
CDR3 DNA: TGTGCCAGCAGCCCGACTTTAGTCACGCGGGAGCAGTTCTTC

D gene: -
J gene: TRBJ2-1
V gene: TRBV10-2
clone size: few
CDR3 protein: CASSVRGREQFF
CDR3 DNA: TGCGCCAGCAGTGTCCGTGGGAGAGAGCAGTTCTTC

D gene: TRBD1
J gene: TRBJ2-1
V gene: TRBV3-1
clone size: -
CDR3 protein: CASSQGQGTSNEQFF
CDR3 DNA: TGTGCCAGCAGCCAGGGACAGGGGACGAGCAATGAGCAGTTCTTC

D gene: -
J gene: TRBJ1-1
V gene: TRBV18
clone size: many
CDR3 protein: CASSLTTGSTEAFF
CDR3 DNA: TGTGCCAGCTCACTAACCACAGGGAGCACTGAAGCTTTCTTT

D gene: -
J gene: TRBJ1-4
V gene: TRBV5-1
clone size: medium-sized
CDR3 protein: CASSLGQTGNEKLFF
CDR3 DNA: TGCGCCAGCAGCTTGGGTCAGACTGGGAATGAAAAACTGTTTTTT

D gene: -
J gene: TRBJ1-1
V gene: TRBV5-1
clone size: -
CDR3 protein: CASSLGKGVMNTEAFF
CDR3 DNA: TGCGCCAGCAGCTTGGGGAAGGGGGTGATGAACACTGAAGCTTTCTTT

D gene: -
J gene: TRBJ2-5
V gene: TRBV10-3
clone size: -
CDR3 protein: CAISEGGSETQYF
CDR3 DNA: TGTGCCATCAGCGAGGGCGGTTCAGAGACCCAGTACTTC

D gene: TRBD2
J gene: TRBJ2-5
V gene: TRBV20-1
clone size: -
CDR3 protein: CSAYYGTSGSRKTQYF
CDR3 DNA: TGCAGTGCCTATTATGGGACTAGCGGGAGTCGAAAGACCCAGTACTTC

D gene: -
J gene: TRBJ2-7
V gene: TRBV7-7
clone size: -
CDR3 protein: CASSVGTAATYEQYF
CDR3 DNA: TGTGCTAGCAGCGTAGGTACAGCAGCCACCTACGAGCAGTACTTC

D gene: -
J gene: TRBJ2-7
V gene: TRBV3-1
clone size: many
CDR3 protein: CASSHRDMRYEQYF
CDR3 DNA: TGTGCCAGCAGCCACCGGGACATGCGCTACGAGCAGTACTTC

D gene: -
J gene: TRBJ2-1
V gene: TRBV7-2
clone size: medium-sized
CDR3 protein: CASSLVPQTTGNEQFF
CDR3 DNA: TGTGCCAGCAGCTTAGTACCCCAAACTACCGGTAATGAGCAGTTCTTC

D gene: TRBD1
J gene: TRBJ2-5
V gene: TRBV12-3/TRBV12-4
clone size: many
CDR3 protein: CASSSPTGGSETQYF
CDR3 DNA: TGTGCCAGCAGTTCACCGACAGGGGGGTCAGAGACCCAGTACTTC

D gene: -
J gene: TRBJ1-6
V gene: TRBV7-2
clone size: many
CDR3 protein: CASSLDGYNSPLHF
CDR3 DNA: TGTGCCAGCAGCTTAGACGGATATAATTCACCCCTCCACTTT

D gene: -
J gene: TRBJ1-2
V gene: TRBV6-5
clone size: many
CDR3 protein: CASSYSRGLPNYGYTF
CDR3 DNA: TGTGCCAGCAGTTACAGTAGAGGACTACCTAACTATGGCTACACCTTC

D gene: TRBD2
J gene: TRBJ2-7
V gene: TRBV10-3
clone size: many
CDR3 protein: CAISESLVAGGEQYF
CDR3 DNA: TGTGCCATCAGTGAGTCGTTGGTAGCGGGAGGGGAGCAGTACTTC

D gene: -
J gene: TRBJ1-2
V gene: TRBV30
clone size: -
CDR3 protein: CAWMIPYGYTF
CDR3 DNA: TGTGCCTGGATGATTCCCTATGGCTACACCTTC

D gene: -
J gene: TRBJ1-4
V gene: TRBV6-6
clone size: many
CDR3 protein: CASSPKTGHLDEKLFF
CDR3 DNA: TGTGCCAGCAGCCCCAAGACCGGACACCTGGATGAAAAACTGTTTTTT